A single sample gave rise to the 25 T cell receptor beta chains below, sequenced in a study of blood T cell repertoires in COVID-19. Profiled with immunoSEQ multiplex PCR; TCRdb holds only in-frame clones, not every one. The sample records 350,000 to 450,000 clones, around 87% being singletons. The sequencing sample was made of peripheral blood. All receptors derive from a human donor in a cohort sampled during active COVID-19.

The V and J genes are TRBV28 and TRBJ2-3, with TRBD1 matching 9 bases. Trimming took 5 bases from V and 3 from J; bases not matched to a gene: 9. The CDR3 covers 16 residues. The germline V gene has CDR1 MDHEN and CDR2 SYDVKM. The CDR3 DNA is TGTGCCAGCAGTGAAACCGGGACAGGGATTACAGATACGCAGTATTTT. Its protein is CASSETGTGITDTQYF.

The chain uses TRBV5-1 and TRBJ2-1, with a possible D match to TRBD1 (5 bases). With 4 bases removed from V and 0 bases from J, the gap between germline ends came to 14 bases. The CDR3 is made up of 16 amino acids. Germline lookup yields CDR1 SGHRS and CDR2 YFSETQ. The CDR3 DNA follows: TGCGCCAGCAGCCGAAGGGTCCAGGGCTCCTACAATGAGCAGTTCTTC. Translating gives CASSRRVQGSYNEQFF.

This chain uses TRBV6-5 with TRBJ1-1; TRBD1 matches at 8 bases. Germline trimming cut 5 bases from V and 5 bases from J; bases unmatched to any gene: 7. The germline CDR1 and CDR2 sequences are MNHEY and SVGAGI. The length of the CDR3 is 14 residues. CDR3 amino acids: CASSLRGLLTEAFF. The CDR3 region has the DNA TGTGCCAGCAGTCTCAGGGGGCTGTTAACTGAAGCTTTCTTT.

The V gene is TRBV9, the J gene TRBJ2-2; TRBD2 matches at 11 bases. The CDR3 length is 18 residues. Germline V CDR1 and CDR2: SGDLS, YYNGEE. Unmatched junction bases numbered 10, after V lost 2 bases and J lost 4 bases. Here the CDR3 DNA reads TGTGCCAGCAGCGTCTCCCTACTCCTAGCGGGGGGCACCGGGGAGCTGTTTTTT. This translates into CASSVSLLLAGGTGELFF.

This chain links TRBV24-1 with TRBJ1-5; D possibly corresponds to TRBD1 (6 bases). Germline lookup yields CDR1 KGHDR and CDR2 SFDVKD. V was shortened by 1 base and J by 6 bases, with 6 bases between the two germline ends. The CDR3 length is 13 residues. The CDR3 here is CATSDFRGQPQHF. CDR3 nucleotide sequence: TGTGCCACCAGTGATTTCAGGGGTCAGCCCCAGCATTTT.

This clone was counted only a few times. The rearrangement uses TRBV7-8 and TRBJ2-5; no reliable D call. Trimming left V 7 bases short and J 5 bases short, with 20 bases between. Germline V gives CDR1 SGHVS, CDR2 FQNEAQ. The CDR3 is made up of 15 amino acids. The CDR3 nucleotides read TGTGCCAGCACCGAACTGCCGGAGCCCACGGAGACCCAGTACTTC. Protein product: CASTELPEPTETQYF.

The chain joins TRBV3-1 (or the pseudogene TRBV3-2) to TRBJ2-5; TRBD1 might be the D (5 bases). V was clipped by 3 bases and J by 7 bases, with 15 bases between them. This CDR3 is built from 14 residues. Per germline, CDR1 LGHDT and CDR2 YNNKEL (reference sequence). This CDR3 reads CASSQTRGLATQYF. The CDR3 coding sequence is TGTGCCAGCAGCCAGACAAGGGGTTTAGCGACCCAGTACTTC.

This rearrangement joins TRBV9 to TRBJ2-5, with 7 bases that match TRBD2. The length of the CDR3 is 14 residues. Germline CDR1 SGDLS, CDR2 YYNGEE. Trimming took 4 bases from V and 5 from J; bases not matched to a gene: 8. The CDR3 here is CASSPLGGDETQYF. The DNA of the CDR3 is TGTGCCAGCAGCCCGCTTGGGGGGGACGAGACCCAGTACTTC.

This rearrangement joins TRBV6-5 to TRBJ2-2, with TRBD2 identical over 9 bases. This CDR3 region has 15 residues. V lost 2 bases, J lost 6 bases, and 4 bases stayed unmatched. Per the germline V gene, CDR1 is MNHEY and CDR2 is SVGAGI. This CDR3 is CASSYIAGEAGELFF. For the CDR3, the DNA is TGTGCCAGCAGTTACATAGCGGGAGAGGCCGGGGAGCTGTTTTTT.

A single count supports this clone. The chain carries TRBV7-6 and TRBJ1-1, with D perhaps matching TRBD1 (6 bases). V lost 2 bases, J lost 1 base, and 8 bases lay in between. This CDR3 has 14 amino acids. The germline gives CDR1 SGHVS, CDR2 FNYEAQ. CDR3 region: CASSLPGQNTEAFF. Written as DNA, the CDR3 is TGTGCCAGCAGCTTACCGGGACAGAACACTGAAGCTTTCTTT. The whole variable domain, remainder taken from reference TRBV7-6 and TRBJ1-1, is GAGVSQSPRYKVTKRGQDVALRCDPISGHVSLYWYRQALGQGPEFLTYFNYEAQQDKSGLPNDRFSAERPEGSISTLTIQRTEQRDSAMYRCASSLPGQNTEAFFGQGTRLTVV.

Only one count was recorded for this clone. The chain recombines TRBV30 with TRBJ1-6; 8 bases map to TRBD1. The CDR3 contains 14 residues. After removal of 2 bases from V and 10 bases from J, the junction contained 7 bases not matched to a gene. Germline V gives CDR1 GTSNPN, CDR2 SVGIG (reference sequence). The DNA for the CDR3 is TGTGCCTGGAGTTTTAGACAGGGGAAATCACCCCTCCACTTT. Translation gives CAWSFRQGKSPLHF.

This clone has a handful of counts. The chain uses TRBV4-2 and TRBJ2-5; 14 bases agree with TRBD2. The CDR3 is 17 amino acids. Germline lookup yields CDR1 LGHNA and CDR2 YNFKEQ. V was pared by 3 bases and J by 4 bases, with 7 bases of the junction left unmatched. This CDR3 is CASSHQRLAGGGETQYF. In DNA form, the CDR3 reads TGTGCCAGCAGCCATCAAAGACTAGCGGGAGGGGGAGAGACCCAGTACTTC.

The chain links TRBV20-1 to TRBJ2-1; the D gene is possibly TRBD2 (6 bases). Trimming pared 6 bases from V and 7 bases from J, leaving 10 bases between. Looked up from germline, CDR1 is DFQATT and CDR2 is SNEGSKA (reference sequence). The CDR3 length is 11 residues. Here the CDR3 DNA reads TGCAGTGCGTCGGAGGGAAATGAGCAGTTCTTC. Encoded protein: CSASEGNEQFF.

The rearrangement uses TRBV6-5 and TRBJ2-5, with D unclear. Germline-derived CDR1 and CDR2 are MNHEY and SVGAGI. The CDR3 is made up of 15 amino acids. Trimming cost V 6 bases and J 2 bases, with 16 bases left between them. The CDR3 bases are TGTGCCAGCAGAGCTGGAGCGCTTGGTCAAGAGACCCAGTACTTC. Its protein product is CASRAGALGQETQYF.

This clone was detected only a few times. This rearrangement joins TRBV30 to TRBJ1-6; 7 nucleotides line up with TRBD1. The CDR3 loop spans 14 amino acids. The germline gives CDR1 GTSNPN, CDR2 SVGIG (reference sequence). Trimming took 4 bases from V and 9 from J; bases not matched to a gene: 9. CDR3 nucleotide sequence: TGTGCCTGGACTCAAGACAGGGTTAGTTCACCCCTCCACTTT. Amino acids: CAWTQDRVSSPLHF.

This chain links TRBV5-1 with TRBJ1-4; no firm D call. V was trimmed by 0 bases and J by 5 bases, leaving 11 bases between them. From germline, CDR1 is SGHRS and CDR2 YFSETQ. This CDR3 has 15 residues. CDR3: CASSLGPAGNEKLFF. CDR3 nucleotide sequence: TGCGCCAGCAGCTTGGGACCCGCGGGCAATGAAAAACTGTTTTTT.

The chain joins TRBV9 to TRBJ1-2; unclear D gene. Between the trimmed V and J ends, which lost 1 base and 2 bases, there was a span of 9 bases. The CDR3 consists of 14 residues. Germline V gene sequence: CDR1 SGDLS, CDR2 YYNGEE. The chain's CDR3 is CASSVQSGNYGYTF. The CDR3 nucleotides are TGTGCCAGCAGCGTACAATCGGGGAACTATGGCTACACCTTC. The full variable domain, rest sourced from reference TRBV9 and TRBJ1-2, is DSGVTQTPKHLITATGQRVTLRCSPRSGDLSVYWYQQSLDQGLQFLIQYYNGEERAKGNILERFSAQQFPDLHSELNLSSLELGDSALYFCASSVQSGNYGYTFGSGTRLTVV.

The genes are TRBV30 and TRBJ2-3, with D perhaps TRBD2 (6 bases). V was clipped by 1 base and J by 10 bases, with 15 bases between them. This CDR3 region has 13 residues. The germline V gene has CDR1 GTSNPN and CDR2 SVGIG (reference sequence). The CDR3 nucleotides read TGTGCCTGGAGTGGAATTAATCCGGGAGCGCAGTATTTT. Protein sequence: CAWSGINPGAQYF.

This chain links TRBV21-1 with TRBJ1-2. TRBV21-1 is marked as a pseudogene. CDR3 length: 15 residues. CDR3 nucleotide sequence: TGTGCCAGCAGCAAAGTCGGGGGGGCGAGCTATGGCTACACCTTC. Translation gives CASSKVGGASYGYTF.

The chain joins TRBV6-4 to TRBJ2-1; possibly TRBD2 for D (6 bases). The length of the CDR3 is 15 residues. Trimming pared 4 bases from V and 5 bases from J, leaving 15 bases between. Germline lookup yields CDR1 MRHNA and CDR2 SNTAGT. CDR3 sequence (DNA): TGTGCCAGCAGTGTGGGGGGAGAGGGGCACAATGAGCAGTTCTTC. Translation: CASSVGGEGHNEQFF.

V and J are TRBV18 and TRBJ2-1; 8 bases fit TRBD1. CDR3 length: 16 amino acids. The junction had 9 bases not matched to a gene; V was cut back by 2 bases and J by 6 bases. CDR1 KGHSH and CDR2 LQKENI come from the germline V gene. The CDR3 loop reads CASSPGGTGEFNEQFF. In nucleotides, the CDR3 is TGTGCCAGCTCACCAGGGGGGACAGGTGAATTCAATGAGCAGTTCTTC.

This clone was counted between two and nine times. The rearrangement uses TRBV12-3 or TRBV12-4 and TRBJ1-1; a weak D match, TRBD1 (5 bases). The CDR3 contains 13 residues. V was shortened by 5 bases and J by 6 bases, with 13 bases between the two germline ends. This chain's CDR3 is CASSGGGRAEAFF. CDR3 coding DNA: TGTGCCAGCAGTGGGGGAGGTAGGGCTGAAGCTTTCTTT.

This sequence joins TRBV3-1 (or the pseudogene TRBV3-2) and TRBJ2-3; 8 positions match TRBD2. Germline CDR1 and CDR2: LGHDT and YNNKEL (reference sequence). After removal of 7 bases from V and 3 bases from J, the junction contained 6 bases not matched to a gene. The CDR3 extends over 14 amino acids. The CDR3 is CASTAGELTDTQYF. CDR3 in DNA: TGTGCCAGCACAGCGGGAGAGTTGACAGATACGCAGTATTTT.

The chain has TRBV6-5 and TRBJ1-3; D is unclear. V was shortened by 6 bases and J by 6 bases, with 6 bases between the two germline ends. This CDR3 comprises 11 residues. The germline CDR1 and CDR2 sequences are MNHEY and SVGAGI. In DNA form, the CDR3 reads TGTGCCAGCAGCCCCAAAAACACCATATATTTT. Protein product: CASSPKNTIYF.

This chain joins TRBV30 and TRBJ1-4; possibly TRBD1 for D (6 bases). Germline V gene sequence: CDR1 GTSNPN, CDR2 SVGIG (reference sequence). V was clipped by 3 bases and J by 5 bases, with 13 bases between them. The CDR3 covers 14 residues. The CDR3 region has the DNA TGTGCCTGGAGCCCACAGGGACGCAATGAAAAACTGTTTTTT. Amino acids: CAWSPQGRNEKLFF.